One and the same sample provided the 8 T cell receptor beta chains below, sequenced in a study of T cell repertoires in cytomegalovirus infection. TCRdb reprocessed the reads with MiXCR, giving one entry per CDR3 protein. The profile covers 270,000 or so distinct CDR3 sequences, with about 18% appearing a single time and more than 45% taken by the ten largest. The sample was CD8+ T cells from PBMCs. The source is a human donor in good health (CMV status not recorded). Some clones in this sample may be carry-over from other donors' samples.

CDR3 nucleotide sequence: TGTGCCAGCAGTTACACCGGACGACGGGAGGAGCAGTACTTC. This sequence encodes CASSYTGRREEQYF. The chain is built from TRBV6-5 and TRBJ2-7; TRBD2 is a possible D gene (6 bases). V was cut by 2 bases and J by 7 bases, with 15 bases left in between. This CDR3 region has 14 residues. Germline CDR1 reads MNHEY; CDR2 reads SVGAGI.

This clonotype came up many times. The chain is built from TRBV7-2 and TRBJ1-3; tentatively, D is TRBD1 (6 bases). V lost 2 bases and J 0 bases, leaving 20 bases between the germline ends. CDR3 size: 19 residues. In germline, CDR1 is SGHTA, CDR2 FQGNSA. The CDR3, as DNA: TGTGCCAGCAGCTTATACTACGCGACAGGCCCACCCTCTGGAAACACCATATATTTT. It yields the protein CASSLYYATGPPSGNTIYF.

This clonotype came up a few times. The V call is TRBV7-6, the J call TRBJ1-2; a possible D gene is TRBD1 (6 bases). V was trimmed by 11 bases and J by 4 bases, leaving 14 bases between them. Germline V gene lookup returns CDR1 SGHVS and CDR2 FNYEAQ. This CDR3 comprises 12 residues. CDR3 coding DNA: TGTGCCGCCACACAGGGATTCTATGGCTACACCTTC. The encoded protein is CAATQGFYGYTF.

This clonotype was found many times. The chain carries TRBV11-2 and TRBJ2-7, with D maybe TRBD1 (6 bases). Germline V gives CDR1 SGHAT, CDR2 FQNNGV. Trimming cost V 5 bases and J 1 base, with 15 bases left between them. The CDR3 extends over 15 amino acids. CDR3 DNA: TGTGCCAGCAGCCCGACGTCGGACAGTTCCTACGAGCAGTACTTC. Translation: CASSPTSDSSYEQYF.

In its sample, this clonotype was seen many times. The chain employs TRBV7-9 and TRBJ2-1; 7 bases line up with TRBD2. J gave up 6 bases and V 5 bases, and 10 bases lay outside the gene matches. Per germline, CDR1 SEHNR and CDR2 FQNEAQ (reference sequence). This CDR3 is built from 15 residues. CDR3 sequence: CASSPPGAGVNEQFF. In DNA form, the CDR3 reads TGTGCCAGCAGCCCCCCCGGGGCGGGGGTCAATGAGCAGTTCTTC.

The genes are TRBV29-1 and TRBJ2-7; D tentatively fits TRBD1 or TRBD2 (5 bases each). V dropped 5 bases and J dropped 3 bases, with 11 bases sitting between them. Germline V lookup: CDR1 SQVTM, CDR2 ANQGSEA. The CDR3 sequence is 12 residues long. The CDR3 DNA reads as TGCAGCGTTAGGGCAGGGAGCTACGAGCAGTACTTC. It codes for CSVRAGSYEQYF.

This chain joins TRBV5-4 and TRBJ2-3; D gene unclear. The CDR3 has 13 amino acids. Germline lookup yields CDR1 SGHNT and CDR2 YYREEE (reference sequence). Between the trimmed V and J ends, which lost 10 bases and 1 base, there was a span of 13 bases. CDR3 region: CAGGKPGTDTQYF. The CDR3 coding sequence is TGTGCCGGTGGGAAGCCGGGCACAGATACGCAGTATTTT.

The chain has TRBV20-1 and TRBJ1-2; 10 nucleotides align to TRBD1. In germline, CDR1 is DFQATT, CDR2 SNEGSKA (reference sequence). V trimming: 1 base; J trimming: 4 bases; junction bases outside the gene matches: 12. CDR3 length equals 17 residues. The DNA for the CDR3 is TGCAGTGCTAGAGGCCGGGACAGGGGTATGGTGGTCTATGGCTACACCTTC. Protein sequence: CSARGRDRGMVVYGYTF.